This TCR beta chain is from a study of T-cell memory formation after mild COVID-19 (dated by TCRdb to about 2021). As for the study more broadly: TCR sequence clusters from the two donors were found to be largely donor specific. Two young, previously healthy adult volunteers, one female and one male, were included in the cohort. Longitudinal TCRalpha and TCRbeta repertoire sequencing tracked T-cell clones expanding and contracting after mild COVID-19 in two donors. What the authors observed across the whole study: The study covered only a couple of mild cases, and larger cohorts including severe cases with pre-infection samples were considered necessary. Contracting CD4+ clones turned up mainly in the CM and EM memory subsets, whereas EMRA was where CD8+ clones were enriched. Whether the second-wave clones peaking on day 37 were SARS-CoV-2 specific was not confirmed. Balanced CD4/CD8 phenotypes were observed for clones contracting from day 15 to 85, whereas a bias towards CD4+ was observed for a second wave of clones expanding from day 15 to 37. The detection of some responding clones in pre-infection memory suggests that pre-existing cross-reactive memory T cells joined the SARS-CoV-2 response.

Ficoll-Paque density gradient centrifugation was used to isolate PBMCs. About this clonotype itself: The clone's antigen remains unknown. The record has no base qualities; no much larger clone is one base away.

Sequencing instrument: Illumina NovaSeq 6000. cDNA libraries for TCRalpha and TCRbeta were prepared by 5'RACE using constant-segment primers, with sample barcodes and unique molecular identifiers added. RNA was extracted from every sample with Trizol reagent. Library amplification was performed in two PCR steps, and a second sample barcode and Illumina TruSeq adapters were introduced in the second step. Sequencing of the libraries was done on an Illumina NovaSeq, producing 2 x 150 bp paired-end reads. The published analysis was carried out like this. The reads were demultiplexed and collapsed into UMI-guided consensus sequences using migec v1.2.7. Using mixcr v2.1.11, the UMI consensuses were aligned to TRA and TRB V and J templates and assembled into clonotypes. A clonotype was counted as expanded or contracted only when both edgeR and NoisET called the clonotype significant, with the noise models trained on biological replicates. For edgeR calls, the cutoffs were a false discovery rate-adjusted p below 0.01 and a log2 fold-change threshold of 1. As an exploratory analysis of dynamics, max-normalized trajectories of the 1000 most abundant clonotypes were examined by PCA with hierarchical clustering. Each responding clone was given a CD4 or CD8 phenotype based on the CD4+ and CD8+ repertoires, which had been sequenced separately. Clones were called with MiXCR by TCRdb after fastp trimmed the public reads at Q25, and only in-frame beta chains were retained. CDR3 protein duplicates are merged, each entry listing the most common genes and DNA. The V and J calls and clone size come from TCRdb's table, not from the authors' own analysis. This sample is represented by over 300,000 distinct CDR3 sequences; about 20% of them were singletons. Around a fifth of the sample goes to the ten largest clones.

The germline V gene provides CDR1 SGHTA and CDR2 FQGNSA. The CDR3 measures 13 amino acids from cysteine to phenylalanine. Only the CDR3 part of the read is kept: 39 bases, read in frame from the first base. Between the V and J ends, shortened by 7 bases and 0 bases respectively, the junction contains 7 bases. What was sequenced was PBMCs or a T cell subset sorted from them (not recorded which). The clonotype comes from a man between 18 and 35 years old who had mild COVID-19 (a few samples of this study predate the infection). The sample titles of this study are shuffled in the database, so cell type and time point are left out; the donor was told from shared clones. This chain is built from TRBV7-2 and TRBJ1-5, with the D gene call left open. CDR3 sequence: CASNLYSNQPQHF. The base sequence is TGTGCCAGCAATTTGTATAGCAATCAGCCCCAGCATTTT.